These 19 T cell receptor beta chains originate from one sample sequenced in a study of beta chain features in type 1 diabetes. Reverse transcription of all isolated RNA meant that expressed TCRB transcripts were sequenced. Sequencing was performed with immunoSEQ multiplex PCR; in TCRdb, only in-frame clones are kept and a portion is missing. The sample includes 300,000 to 400,000 clones, around an eighth of them seen just once. Sequencing was performed on naive CD4+ T cells from blood. These receptor sequences come from a man aged 18-30 years in good health.

V and J are TRBV18 and TRBJ2-2; TRBD1 might be the D (7 bases). The CDR3 sequence is 16 residues long. V lost 1 base and J 2 bases, leaving 11 bases between the germline ends. The germline CDR1 and CDR2 sequences are KGHSH and LQKENI. CDR3 region: CASSPRQGGNTGELFF. The CDR3 DNA sequence: TGTGCCAGCTCACCACGGCAGGGGGGCAACACCGGGGAGCTGTTTTTT.

This clone was seen only a few times. The V call is TRBV15, the J call TRBJ1-4; possible D gene TRBD1, 5 bases. The CDR3 extends over 16 amino acids. Between the trimmed V and J ends, which lost 0 bases and 6 bases, there was a span of 14 bases. Germline CDR1 and CDR2: LNHNV and YYDKDF (reference sequence). The CDR3 DNA follows: TGTGCCACCAGCAGAGATCCTGGGGGGGAGTATGAAAAACTGTTTTTT. This codes for CATSRDPGGEYEKLFF.

The chain uses TRBV4-2 and TRBJ2-1; 11 bases map to TRBD2. Germline loops: CDR1 LGHNA, CDR2 YNFKEQ. The V gene end was trimmed by 1 base and the J gene end by 2 bases; junction bases not matched to a gene: 7. CDR3 length equals 18 residues. The CDR3 here is CASSQGSLAGGPYNEQFF. CDR3 DNA: TGTGCCAGCAGCCAAGGCTCTCTAGCGGGGGGACCCTACAATGAGCAGTTCTTC.

The chain has TRBV5-6 and TRBJ2-1, with 9 bases fitting TRBD2. CDR1 and CDR2 from the germline V gene are SGHDT and YYEEEE. J gave up 0 bases and V 2 bases, and 3 bases lay outside the gene matches. The CDR3 is 16 amino acids. The CDR3 spells CASSLLAGTSYNEQFF. In nucleotides, the CDR3 is TGTGCCAGCAGCTTACTAGCGGGTACCTCCTACAATGAGCAGTTCTTC.

This clone was detected a few times. This chain links TRBV5-1 with TRBJ1-1; perhaps TRBD1 as D (5 bases). Germline V gives CDR1 SGHRS, CDR2 YFSETQ. The CDR3 consists of 15 residues. Trimming pared 4 bases from V and 0 bases from J, leaving 13 bases between. Written as DNA, the CDR3 is TGCGCCAGCAGCACAGAAAGGGGTATGAACACTGAAGCTTTCTTT. This translates into CASSTERGMNTEAFF.

The chain joins TRBV19 to TRBJ2-6; a weak D match, TRBD1 (5 bases). V was pared by 1 base and J by 1 base, with 11 bases between. Germline-derived CDR1 and CDR2 are LNHDA and SQIVND (reference sequence). CDR3 length: 17 residues. CDR3 region: CASSIVGVGSGANVLTF. CDR3 DNA sequence: TGTGCCAGTAGTATAGTAGGGGTTGGGTCTGGGGCCAACGTCCTGACTTTC.

This clone was recorded at least ten times. V and J are TRBV30 and TRBJ2-6, with a weak D call TRBD1 (5 bases). The CDR3 loop spans 16 amino acids. The germline V and J ends were trimmed by 2 bases and 3 bases, with 14 bases remaining between them. Germline-derived CDR1 and CDR2 are GTSNPN and SVGIG (reference sequence). The CDR3 DNA follows: TGTGCCTGGAGTCCCATAGGGGTTAATGGGGCCAACGTCCTGACTTTC. This gives the protein CAWSPIGVNGANVLTF.

This clone showed up just a few times. The genes are TRBV7-8 and TRBJ1-2; D perhaps matches TRBD1 (5 bases). The CDR3 consists of 14 residues. CDR1 is SGHVS and CDR2 is FQNEAQ in the germline V gene. Trimming pared 4 bases from V and 6 bases from J, leaving 15 bases between. The CDR3 nucleotides are TGTGCCAGCAGCTCGCCTTCAGGGAAGGATGGCTACACCTTC. This sequence encodes CASSSPSGKDGYTF. Full variable domain (outside the CDR3, taken from reference TRBV7-8 and TRBJ1-2): GAGVSQSPRYKVAKRGQDVALRCDPISGHVSLFWYQQALGQGPEFLTYFQNEAQLDKSGLPSDRFFAERPEGSVSTLKIQRTQQEDSAVYLCASSSPSGKDGYTFGSGTRLTVV.

The genes are TRBV6-6 and TRBJ1-1, with D uncertain. Germline lookup yields CDR1 MNHNY and CDR2 SVGAGI (reference sequence). V lost 0 bases and J lost 6, with 5 bases in between. This CDR3 has 12 amino acids. The chain's CDR3 is CASSYSRAEAFF. The CDR3 DNA is TGTGCCAGCAGTTACTCGAGGGCTGAAGCTTTCTTT.

This clone was seen a few times. The chain uses TRBV18 and TRBJ2-2; D uncertain. The CDR3 runs 14 residues. V was cut by 5 bases and J by 2 bases, with 9 bases left in between. The germline V gene has CDR1 KGHSH and CDR2 LQKENI. CDR3 in DNA: TGTGCCAGCTCAACTCAAAAAAACACCGGGGAGCTGTTTTTT. Amino acids: CASSTQKNTGELFF.

The rearrangement uses TRBV7-9 and TRBJ1-1, with a possible D match to TRBD1 (6 bases). V lost 5 bases and J 0 bases, leaving 19 bases between the germline ends. Germline lookup yields CDR1 SEHNR and CDR2 FQNEAQ (reference sequence). The CDR3 spans 17 residues. CDR3 DNA: TGTGCCAGCAGCCCCCGCCGGGACAAAGTCATGAACACTGAAGCTTTCTTT. Its protein product is CASSPRRDKVMNTEAFF.

The chain employs TRBV4-3 and TRBJ2-7; possibly TRBD2 for D (5 bases). The CDR3 is 14 residues long. Trimming left V 1 base short and J 3 bases short, with 10 bases between. Germline CDR1 LGHNA, CDR2 YSLEER. The CDR3 loop is CASSQASSGYEQYF. The CDR3 nucleotides read TGCGCCAGCAGCCAAGCCTCCAGCGGCTACGAGCAGTACTTC.

This chain connects TRBV28 to TRBJ2-2; 9 bases are shared with TRBD1. The germline CDR1 and CDR2 sequences are MDHEN and SYDVKM. V lost 7 bases to trimming and J lost 7 bases; unmatched junction nucleotides: 10. This CDR3 contains 15 residues. This CDR3 reads CASILAGTGFGELFF. For the CDR3, the DNA is TGTGCCAGCATCCTCGCCGGGACAGGGTTCGGGGAGCTGTTTTTT.

The table lists this clone with a few counts. The V and J genes are TRBV6-5 and TRBJ2-7; D remains ambiguous. Germline V gene data show CDR1 as MNHEY and CDR2 as SVGAGI. V was trimmed by 1 base and J by 0 bases, leaving 7 bases between them. The CDR3 loop spans 14 amino acids. The CDR3, as DNA: TGTGCCAGCAGTTACTTAACAGCCTCCTACGAGCAGTACTTC. It specifies CASSYLTASYEQYF.

This clone was found a few times. The rearrangement links TRBV4-3 to TRBJ2-3; D perhaps matches TRBD2 (5 bases). V lost 0 bases, J lost 3 bases, and 13 bases lay in between. This CDR3 has 16 amino acids. Germline V gene lookup returns CDR1 LGHNA and CDR2 YSLEER. The CDR3 DNA follows: TGCGCCAGCAGCCAAGATATCGCCATAGCGACAGATACGCAGTATTTT. This codes for CASSQDIAIATDTQYF.

This clone was recorded a few times. The chain recombines TRBV29-1 with TRBJ2-7, with D tentatively TRBD1 (6 bases). Germline CDR1 and CDR2: SQVTM and ANQGSEA. V lost 5 bases and J 6 bases, leaving 14 bases between the germline ends. The CDR3 runs to 12 residues. CDR3: CSVFSSGVEQYF. CDR3 nucleotides: TGCAGCGTTTTCTCGTCAGGGGTCGAGCAGTACTTC.

This CDR3 reads CAIRIQGASNYGYTF. In DNA form, the CDR3 reads TGTGCCATCAGGATTCAGGGGGCTAGTAACTATGGCTACACCTTC. The rearrangement uses TRBV10-3 and TRBJ1-2; TRBD1 agrees at 8 bases. The CDR3 is made up of 15 amino acids. J lost 1 base, V lost 6 bases, and 7 bases had no gene match. CDR1 is ENHRY, CDR2 SYGVKD, per germline.

The V and J genes are TRBV6-5 and TRBJ2-4; 7 nucleotides match TRBD2. CDR3 length equals 14 residues. Trimming at V came to 0 bases and at J to 8 bases, leaving 4 bases not matched to a gene. CDR1 MNHEY and CDR2 SVGAGI come from the germline V gene. The chain's CDR3 is CASSYSRGGDIQYF. The CDR3 nucleotides read TGTGCCAGCAGTTACTCACGTGGGGGGGACATTCAGTACTTC.

The rearrangement uses TRBV30 and TRBJ2-7, with 8 bases aligning to TRBD1. V lost 2 bases, J lost 3 bases, and 9 bases stayed unmatched. Per the germline V gene, CDR1 is GTSNPN and CDR2 is SVGIG (reference sequence). The CDR3 spans 15 residues. This CDR3 is CAWSRGTGGFYEQYF. The CDR3 DNA reads TGTGCCTGGAGTAGGGGGACAGGCGGTTTCTACGAGCAGTACTTC. Based on the CDR3 plus reference TRBV30 and TRBJ2-7, the full variable domain is SQTIHQWPATLVQPVGSPLSLECTVEGTSNPNLYWYRQAAGRGLQLLFYSVGIGQISSEVPQNLSASRPQDRQFILSSKKLLLSDSGFYLCAWSRGTGGFYEQYFGPGTRLTVT.